This record concerns one T cell receptor (beta chain) sequence. These data are taken from a study of control samples from healthy donors and cancer patients. The method was immunoSEQ multiplex PCR; TCRdb's version includes in-frame clones alone and lacks a portion of them. Seen here are over 100,000 clones, 70% to 90% observed once, and the top ten hold approximately 3.5%. The sequenced material came from blood. This sequence originates from a man aged 40-49 years in good health.

The CDR3 spells CASSSRLPGTDNTGELFF. Here the CDR3 DNA reads TGTGCCAGCAGCTCCCGGCTCCCCGGGACAGATAACACCGGGGAGCTGTTTTTT. The chain links TRBV13 to TRBJ2-2; 7 positions agree with TRBD1. V was pared by 4 bases and J by 2 bases, with 13 bases of the junction left unmatched. Per germline, CDR1 PRHDT and CDR2 FYEKMQ (reference sequence). The CDR3 is 18 residues long.